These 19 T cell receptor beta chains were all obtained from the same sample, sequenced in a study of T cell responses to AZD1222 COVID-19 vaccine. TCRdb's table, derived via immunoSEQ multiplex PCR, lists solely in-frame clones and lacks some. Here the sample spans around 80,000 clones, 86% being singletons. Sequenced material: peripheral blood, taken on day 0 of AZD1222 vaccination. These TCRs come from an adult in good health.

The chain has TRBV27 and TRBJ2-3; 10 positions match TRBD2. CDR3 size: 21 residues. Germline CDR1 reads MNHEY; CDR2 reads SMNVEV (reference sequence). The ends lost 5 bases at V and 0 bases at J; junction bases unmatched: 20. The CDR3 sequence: CASSLRVTSGPTKTSTDTQYF. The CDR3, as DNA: TGTGCCAGCAGTCTGCGGGTGACTAGCGGGCCCACTAAGACTAGCACAGATACGCAGTATTTT.

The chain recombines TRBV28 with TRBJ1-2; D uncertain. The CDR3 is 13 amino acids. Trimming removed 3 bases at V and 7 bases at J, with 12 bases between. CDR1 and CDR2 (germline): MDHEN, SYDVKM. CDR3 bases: TGTGCCAGCAGTTTTCGGATTCGGGGTGGCTACACCTTC. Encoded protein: CASSFRIRGGYTF.

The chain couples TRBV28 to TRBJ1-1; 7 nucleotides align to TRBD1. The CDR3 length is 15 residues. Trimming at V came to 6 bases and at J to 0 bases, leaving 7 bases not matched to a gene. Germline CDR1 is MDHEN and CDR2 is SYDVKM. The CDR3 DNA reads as TGTGCCAGCAGCCCCCCAGGGGGGATGAACACTGAAGCTTTCTTT. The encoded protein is CASSPPGGMNTEAFF.

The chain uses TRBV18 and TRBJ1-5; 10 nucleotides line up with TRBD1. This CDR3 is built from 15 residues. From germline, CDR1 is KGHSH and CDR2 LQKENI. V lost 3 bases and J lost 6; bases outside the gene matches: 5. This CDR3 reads CASSPTGGRVQPQHF. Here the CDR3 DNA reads TGTGCCAGCTCACCGACAGGGGGCAGGGTTCAGCCCCAGCATTTT. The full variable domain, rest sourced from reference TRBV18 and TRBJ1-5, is NAGVMQNPRHLVRRRGQEARLRCSPMKGHSHVYWYRQLPEEGLKFMVYLQKENIIDESGMPKERFSAEFPKEGPSILRIQQVVRGDSAAYFCASSPTGGRVQPQHFGDGTRLSIL.

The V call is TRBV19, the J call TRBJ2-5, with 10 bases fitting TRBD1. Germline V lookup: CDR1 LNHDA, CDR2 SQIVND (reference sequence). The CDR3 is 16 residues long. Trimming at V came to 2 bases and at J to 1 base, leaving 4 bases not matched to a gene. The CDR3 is CASSIRTGGVQETQYF. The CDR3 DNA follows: TGTGCCAGTAGTATAAGGACAGGGGGGGTCCAAGAGACCCAGTACTTC. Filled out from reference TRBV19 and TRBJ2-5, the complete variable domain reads DGGITQSPKYLFRKEGQNVTLSCEQNLNHDAMYWYRQDPGQGLRLIYYSQIVNDFQKGDIAEGYSVSREKKESFPLTVTSAQKNPTAFYLCASSIRTGGVQETQYFGPGTRLLVL.

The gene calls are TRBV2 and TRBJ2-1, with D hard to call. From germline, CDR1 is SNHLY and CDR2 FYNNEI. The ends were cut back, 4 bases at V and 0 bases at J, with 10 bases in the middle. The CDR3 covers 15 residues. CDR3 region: CASSGGTSSYNEQFF. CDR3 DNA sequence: TGTGCCAGCAGTGGTGGCACATCCTCCTACAATGAGCAGTTCTTC. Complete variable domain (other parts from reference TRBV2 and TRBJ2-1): EPEVTQTPSHQVTQMGQEVILRCVPISNHLYFYWYRQILGQKVEFLVSFYNNEISEKSEIFDDQFSVERPDGSNFTLKIRSTKLEDSAMYFCASSGGTSSYNEQFFGPGTRLTVL.

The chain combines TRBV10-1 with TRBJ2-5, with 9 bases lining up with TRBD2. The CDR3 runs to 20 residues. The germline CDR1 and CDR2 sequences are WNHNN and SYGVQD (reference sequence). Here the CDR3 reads CPRRPPLAGARGGGQETQYF. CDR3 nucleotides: TGCCCCCGCCGGCCGCCACTCGCGGGAGCCCGCGGGGGGGGCCAAGAGACCCAGTACTTC.

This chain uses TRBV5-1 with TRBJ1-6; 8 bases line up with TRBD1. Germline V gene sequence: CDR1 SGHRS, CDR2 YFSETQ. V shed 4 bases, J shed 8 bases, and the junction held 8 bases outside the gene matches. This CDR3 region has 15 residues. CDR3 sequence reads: CASSPGQGGDSPLHF. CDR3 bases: TGCGCCAGCAGCCCAGGACAGGGAGGGGATTCACCCCTCCACTTT.

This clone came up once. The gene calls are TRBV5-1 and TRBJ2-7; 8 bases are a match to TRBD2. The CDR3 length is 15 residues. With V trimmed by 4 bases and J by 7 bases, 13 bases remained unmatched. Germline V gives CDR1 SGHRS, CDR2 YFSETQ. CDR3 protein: CASSPSPAGVEEQYF. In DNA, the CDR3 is TGCGCCAGCAGCCCATCCCCAGCGGGGGTGGAAGAGCAGTACTTC.

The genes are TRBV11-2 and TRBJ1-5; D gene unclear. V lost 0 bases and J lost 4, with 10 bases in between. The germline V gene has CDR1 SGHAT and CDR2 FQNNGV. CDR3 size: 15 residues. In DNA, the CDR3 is TGTGCCAGCAGCTTAGAAGGGCACATTAATCAGCCCCAGCATTTT. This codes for CASSLEGHINQPQHF.

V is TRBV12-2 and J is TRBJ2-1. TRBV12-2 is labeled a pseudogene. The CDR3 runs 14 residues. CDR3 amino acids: CASRLAVGDNEQFF. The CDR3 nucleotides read TGTGCAAGTCGCTTAGCCGTGGGGGACAATGAGCAGTTCTTC.

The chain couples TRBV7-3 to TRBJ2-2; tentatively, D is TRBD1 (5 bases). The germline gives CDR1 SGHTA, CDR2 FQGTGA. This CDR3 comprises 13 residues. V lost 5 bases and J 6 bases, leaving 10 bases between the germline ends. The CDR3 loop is CASSVDSSGELFF. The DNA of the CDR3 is TGTGCCAGCAGCGTCGACAGCTCCGGGGAGCTGTTTTTT. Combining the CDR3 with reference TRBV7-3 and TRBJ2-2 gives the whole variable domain GAGVSQTPSNKVTEKGKYVELRCDPISGHTALYWYRQSLGQGPEFLIYFQGTGAADDSGLPNDRFFAVRPEGSVSTLKIQRTERGDSAVYLCASSVDSSGELFFGEGSRLTVL.

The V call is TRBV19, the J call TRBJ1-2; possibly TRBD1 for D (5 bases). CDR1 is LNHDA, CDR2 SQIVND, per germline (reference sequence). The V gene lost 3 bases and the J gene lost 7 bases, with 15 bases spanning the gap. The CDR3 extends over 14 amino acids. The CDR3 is CASSILGGELGYTF. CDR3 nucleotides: TGTGCCAGTAGTATTCTTGGGGGAGAACTTGGCTACACCTTC.

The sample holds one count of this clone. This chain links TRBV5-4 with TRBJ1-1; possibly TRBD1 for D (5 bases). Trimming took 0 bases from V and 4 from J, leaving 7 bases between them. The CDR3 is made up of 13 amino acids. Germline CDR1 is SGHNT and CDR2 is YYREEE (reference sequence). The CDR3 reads CASSLGGGTEAFF. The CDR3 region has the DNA TGTGCCAGCAGCTTGGGGGGGGGCACTGAAGCTTTCTTT. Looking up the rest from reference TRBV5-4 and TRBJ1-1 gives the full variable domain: ETGVTQSPTHLIKTRGQQVTLRCSSQSGHNTVSWYQQALGQGPQFIFQYYREEENGRGNFPPRFSGLQFPNYSSELNVNALELDDSALYLCASSLGGGTEAFFGQGTRLTVV.

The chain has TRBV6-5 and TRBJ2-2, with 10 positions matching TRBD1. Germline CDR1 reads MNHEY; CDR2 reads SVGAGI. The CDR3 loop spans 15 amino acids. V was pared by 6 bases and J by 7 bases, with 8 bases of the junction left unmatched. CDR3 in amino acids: CASSVTGGNFGELFF. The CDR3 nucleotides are TGTGCCAGCAGCGTGACAGGGGGCAATTTCGGGGAGCTGTTTTTT.

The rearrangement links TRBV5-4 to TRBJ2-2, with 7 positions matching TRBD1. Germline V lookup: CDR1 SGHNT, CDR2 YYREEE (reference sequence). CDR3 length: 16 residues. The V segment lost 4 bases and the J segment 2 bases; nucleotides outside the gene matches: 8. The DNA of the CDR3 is TGTGCCAGCAGCCCTCTGGGGACAGTAAACACCGGGGAGCTGTTTTTT. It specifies CASSPLGTVNTGELFF.

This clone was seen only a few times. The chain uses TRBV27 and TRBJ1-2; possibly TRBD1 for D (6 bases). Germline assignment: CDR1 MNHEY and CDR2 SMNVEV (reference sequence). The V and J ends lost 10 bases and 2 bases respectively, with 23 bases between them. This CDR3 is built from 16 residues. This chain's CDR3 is CATPTTARGANYGYTF. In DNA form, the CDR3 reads TGTGCCACCCCGACAACCGCCAGGGGAGCCAACTATGGCTACACCTTC.

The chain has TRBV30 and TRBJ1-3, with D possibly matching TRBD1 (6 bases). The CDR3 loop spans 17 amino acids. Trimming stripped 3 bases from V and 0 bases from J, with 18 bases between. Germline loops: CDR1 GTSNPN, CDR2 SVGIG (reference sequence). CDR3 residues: CAWRGWRGASSGNTIYF. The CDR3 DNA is TGTGCCTGGAGGGGATGGCGGGGGGCCAGCTCTGGAAACACCATATATTTT.

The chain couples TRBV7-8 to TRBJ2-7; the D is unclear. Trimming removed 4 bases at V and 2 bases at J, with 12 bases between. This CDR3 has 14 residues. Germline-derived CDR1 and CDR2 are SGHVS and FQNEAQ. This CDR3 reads CASSSEPIAYEQYF. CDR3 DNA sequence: TGTGCCAGCAGCTCAGAACCAATTGCCTACGAGCAGTACTTC.